This T cell receptor beta chain came from a study of beta chain features in type 1 diabetes. As for the study in general: Summed over all samples, the examined sorted cells came to some 99 million.

Expressed TCRB transcripts were sequenced, since all the RNA that had been isolated was reverse transcribed. This table comes from immunoSEQ multiplex PCR, and its TCRdb copy is limited to in-frame clones, with some not included. The sample lists around 150,000 clones, about 7% occurring once. V dropped 6 bases and J dropped 4; count of bases not matched to a gene: 4. Germline V gene data show CDR1 as MNHNY and CDR2 as SVGAGI (reference sequence). CDR3 length: 13 amino acids. This receptor was obtained from a woman under 40 in good health. The V gene is TRBV6-6, the J gene TRBJ1-2; 8 bases are shared with TRBD1. Sequencing was carried out using central memory CD4+ T cells from blood. Here the CDR3 reads CASSDRGPYGYTF. The CDR3 DNA reads as TGTGCCAGCAGCGACAGGGGCCCCTATGGCTACACCTTC.